These T cell receptor beta chains were read from a single sample in a study of T cell responses to AZD1222 COVID-19 vaccine. The method was immunoSEQ multiplex PCR; TCRdb's version includes in-frame clones alone and lacks a portion of them. The profile covers about 110,000 clones, with about 89% appearing a single time and roughly 6.2% taken by the ten largest. Here the sequenced sample was peripheral blood, taken 28 days after the second AZD1222 dose. These receptor sequences come from an adult who received the AZD1222 COVID-19 vaccine. The conserved cysteine and the conserved F or W are not part of the CDR3 here. A D gene is named only where the DNA matches it firmly.

- | TRBV5-1 | 12 | ASSLASGPYEQY
- | TRBV25-1 | 11 | ASSDRVGQPQH
TRBD2 | TRBV5-1 | 13 | ASSLSGSFTGELF
TRBD1 | TRBV3-1/TRBV3-2 | 13 | ASSQHGTGNEKLF
TRBD1 | TRBV6-5 | 13 | ASSPGQGAGSPLH
- | TRBV14 | 12 | ASSQLLGRAGYT
- | TRBV4-1 | 15 | ASSQDGLSSYNSPLH
TRBD2 | TRBV18 | 13 | ASSPPGGPWHEQF
TRBD2 | TRBV27 | 14 | ASSLSGGSSRYEQY
TRBD1 | TRBV7-2 | 13 | ASSLGGDRRNEQF
- | TRBV18 | 12 | ASSPTTSYNEQF
- | TRBV12-3/TRBV12-4 | 11 | ASSPVSGVAQH
TRBD1 | TRBV19 | 11 | ASKTGANQPQH
- | TRBV6-6 | 10 | ASRPSTYEQY
TRBD1 | TRBV5-1 | 12 | ASSSGDRAYEQY
- | TRBV6-5 | 12 | ASIAEFNTGELF